These T cell receptor beta chains were read from a single sample in a study of shared clonotypes between healthy human individuals. Profiling relied on immunoSEQ multiplex PCR, and the TCRdb table lists in-frame clones only, not all of them. Of approximately 1.4 million clones detected, 95% to 99% appear once; the ten largest clones hold 0.45%. Sample: naive CD4+ T cells sorted from blood. The receptor set was obtained from a man aged 25 to 40 in good health. CDR3s include the opening cysteine and the closing phenylalanine or tryptophan. Each record gives: D gene, V gene, CDR3 protein. D genes are given only for firm matches.

>TRBD2|TRBV27
CASSSLPGTSGGMPYTQYF
>-|TRBV5-4
CASSLAGSGGYTF
>-|TRBV7-9
CASSPRSNDGNEQFF
>-|TRBV28
CASTNSGRRETQYF
>-|TRBV6-1
CAIRDGMNQPQHF
>TRBD1|TRBV14
CASSQDGKGADWTPPDNEQFF
>-|TRBV7-2
CASSLSLGYNEQFF
>-|TRBV5-1
CASSWDNPETQYF
>-|TRBV27
CASSYWGGRGSRETQYF
>-|TRBV5-1
CASSLQGPTGRGYTF
>TRBD1|TRBV5-4
CASSLGRGRREQYF
>-|TRBV5-4
CASSSMGIAETQYF
>TRBD2|TRBV7-9
CASSLVSGSYNEQFF
>-|TRBV25-1
CASGQAARGEKLFF
>-|TRBV9
CASSASSFGANVLTF
>TRBD1|TRBV19
CASSDRDRIYEQYF
>TRBD2|TRBV10-3
CAISEGGLAGINEQFF
>TRBD2|TRBV18
CASSPTSGYTGELFF
>-|TRBV5-1
CASTPGAPSTDTQYF
>TRBD1|TRBV18
CASSRGGQGANEQYF
>-|TRBV21-1
CASSKVGQGTSYEQYF
>-|TRBV18
CASSPLPEQNTEAFF
>TRBD1|TRBV10-3
CAIKDRGGTEAFF
>TRBD2|TRBV30
CAWRALAGGSYEQFF
>-|TRBV14
CASSQDQASFIDEQFF
>-|TRBV18
CASRRGLSYEQYF
>-|TRBV19
CASSNPITGQETQYF
>TRBD1|TRBV15
CATSRDRGVGYTF